This is a list of T cell receptor beta chains from one sample in a study of identical twins. TCRdb reanalysed the 5' RACE reads using MiXCR and keeps one entry per CDR3 protein. There are about 200,000 distinct CDR3 sequences in the sample; roughly 7.1% occur only once, and more than 14% lies in the top ten. Another study also made use of these data, one on T cells expressing NK-cell markers.

Sequencing was done on a sample of CD8+ T cells sorted from blood. These receptors originate from a woman younger than 30 in good health. Both conserved end residues are part of each CDR3. D genes are given only for firm matches. The size field is filled for only some rows; it gives once, few, many or a size class.

clone_size j_call d_call v_call cdr3_nt cdr3_aa
many TRBJ2-2 NA TRBV13 TGTGCCAGCAGCTTCGGGAACACCGGGGAGCTGTTTTTT CASSFGNTGELFF
many TRBJ1-5 NA TRBV7-9 TGTGCCAGCAGCTTAGGGCCAGTCAATCAGCCCCAGCATTTT CASSLGPVNQPQHF
few TRBJ2-3 TRBD2 TRBV11-2 TGTGCCAGCAGCTTAGAATGGGGTGGGAGGGATACAGATACGCAGTATTTT CASSLEWGGRDTDTQYF
NA TRBJ1-3 NA TRBV29-1 TGCAGCGTGCTCGGCCCTGAGGAGGACACCATATATTTT CSVLGPEEDTIYF
few TRBJ2-2 NA TRBV5-1 TGCGCCAGCAGCCGCGGGACACAGGAAGGCGGGGAGCTGTTTTTT CASSRGTQEGGELFF
NA TRBJ2-3 NA TRBV11-2 TGTGCCAGCAGCTTAGAAGTCAGGGATACGCAGTATTTT CASSLEVRDTQYF
few TRBJ2-1 NA TRBV29-1 TGCAGCGTTGACCCGGGGGTTGGGTTCTTC CSVDPGVGFF
NA TRBJ2-6 NA TRBV6-5 TGTGCCAGCAGTTACTCGGGGTATGGGGCCAACGTCCTGACTTTC CASSYSGYGANVLTF
few TRBJ1-4 NA TRBV9 TGTGCCAGCACCCGGGACATAGGGGAAAAACTGTTTTTT CASTRDIGEKLFF
NA TRBJ2-7 NA TRBV9 TGTGCCAGCAGCGGGGCTCCTACGGGGGCGAGGGAGCAGTACTTC CASSGAPTGAREQYF
NA TRBJ2-3 TRBD2 TRBV11-2 TGTGCCAGCAGCTACGGGACTAGCCTCACAGATACGCAGTATTTT CASSYGTSLTDTQYF
NA TRBJ2-2 NA TRBV7-8 TGTGCCAGCAGCTTAGGACACTCCGTTCTAAGCACCGGGGAGCTGTTTTTT CASSLGHSVLSTGELFF
many TRBJ1-1 NA TRBV7-2 TGTGCCAGCAGCTTTACTGAAGCTTTCTTT CASSFTEAFF
NA TRBJ2-1 NA TRBV7-9 TGTGCCAGCAGCCCGCACCGGGACCCCCAGTTCTTC CASSPHRDPQFF
many TRBJ2-5 NA TRBV29-1 TGCAGCGTTGCTTGGGAAGGTAACCCGGCGGAGACCCAGTACTTC CSVAWEGNPAETQYF
many TRBJ1-2 NA TRBV7-9 TGTGCCAGCAGCTTGGGGAGCTATGGCTACACCTTC CASSLGSYGYTF
few TRBJ2-5 TRBD2 TRBV6-2/TRBV6-3 TGTGCCAGCAGTTACCGGACGGGGGGAGAGACCCAGTACTTC CASSYRTGGETQYF
NA TRBJ2-1 NA TRBV9 TGTGCCAGCAGCGTAGATGGAATCCCGTTCTTC CASSVDGIPFF
NA TRBJ2-3 NA TRBV20-1 TGCAGTGCTGAGTTTGGCACAGATACGCAGTATTTT CSAEFGTDTQYF
NA TRBJ2-7 TRBD2 TRBV7-2 TGTGCCAGCAGCCTGACTAGCGGGAGGGGTCTGTACGAGCAGTACTTC CASSLTSGRGLYEQYF
NA TRBJ2-6 TRBD1 TRBV7-6 TGTGCCAGCAGCCCACGACAGGGACCGTCTGGGGCCAACGTCCTGACTTTC CASSPRQGPSGANVLTF
many TRBJ2-7 NA TRBV9 TGTGCCAGCAGCGTAGAGGGTGGCCCCTACGAGCAGTACTTC CASSVEGGPYEQYF
NA TRBJ2-7 NA TRBV11-2 TGTGCCAGCAGCCTATCCAGGGCCGCCTTCGCCTACGAGCAGTACTTC CASSLSRAAFAYEQYF
few TRBJ2-7 NA TRBV27 TGTGCCAGCAGCTTCGCCCCCCGGGGCGGGCCCTACGAGCAGTACTTC CASSFAPRGGPYEQYF
few TRBJ2-7 NA TRBV7-6 TGTGCCAGCAGCTTGGGTCAGGGGGGGCGCGAGCAGTACTTC CASSLGQGGREQYF
many TRBJ2-2 NA TRBV18 TGTGCCAGCTCCCCGAGCGGGGAGCTGTTTTTT CASSPSGELFF
NA TRBJ1-5 NA TRBV20-1 TGCAGTGCTAGGTTTCAGTTGGACCAGCCCCAGCATTTT CSARFQLDQPQHF
few TRBJ1-3 TRBD1 TRBV5-6 TGTGCCAGCAGCCTGGCCACAGGGGGCGATGGAAACACCATATATTTT CASSLATGGDGNTIYF
few TRBJ1-5 NA TRBV6-1 TGTGCCAGCAGTGTTCGGACAGGCAATCAGCCCCAGCATTTT CASSVRTGNQPQHF
few TRBJ2-1 TRBD2 TRBV6-1 TGTGCCAGCAGCCCCCGGGCCCTGGCGGGGGGCCTTAATGAGCAGTTCTTC CASSPRALAGGLNEQFF
few TRBJ2-1 TRBD2 TRBV7-9 TGTGCCAGCAGCCCCCGGAGCGGGGGGGCCTACAATGAGCAGTTCTTC CASSPRSGGAYNEQFF
NA TRBJ2-2 NA TRBV29-1 TGCAGCGTTGAGGAGGGCACCGGGGAGCTGTTTTTT CSVEEGTGELFF
NA TRBJ1-2 NA TRBV5-1 TGCGCCAGCAGCTTGTTCTCATCCGGGGAAGGCTACACCTTC CASSLFSSGEGYTF
NA TRBJ2-7 NA TRBV29-1 TGCAGCGTTGAAGGCGGCATCCCCTACGAGCAGTACTTC CSVEGGIPYEQYF
few TRBJ1-3 NA TRBV3-1 TGTGCCAGCACCGAGGGGAAAGGGTCTGGAAACACCATATATTTT CASTEGKGSGNTIYF
many TRBJ1-2 TRBD1 TRBV11-1 TGTGCCAGCAGCTCGGGACAGGGCAACTATGGCTACACCTTC CASSSGQGNYGYTF
many TRBJ2-7 NA TRBV10-3 TGTGCCATACTGGCAAGGGACGAGCAGTACTTC CAILARDEQYF
NA TRBJ2-7 TRBD2 TRBV11-1 TGTGCCAGCAGCCCGAGAGGGCTAGCGGGGACCTACGAGCAGTACTTC CASSPRGLAGTYEQYF
many TRBJ2-5 TRBD2 TRBV12-3/TRBV12-4 TGTGCCAGCAGTTTTCTAGCGGGGGGGCCCCAAGAGACCCAGTACTTC CASSFLAGGPQETQYF
few TRBJ2-7 TRBD2 TRBV3-1 TGTGCCAGCAGCCAACCTAGCGGAGACTCCTACGAGCAGTACTTC CASSQPSGDSYEQYF
many TRBJ2-3 TRBD1 TRBV12-3/TRBV12-4 TGTGCCAGCAGCTCCGGGACAGGGGGCCCTGATACGCAGTATTTT CASSSGTGGPDTQYF
few TRBJ2-7 TRBD1 TRBV7-9 TGTGCCAGCAGTTGTTGGGACAGGGAAGGCTGCGAGCAGTACTTC CASSCWDREGCEQYF
many TRBJ2-1 TRBD2 TRBV6-4 TGTGCCAGCAGTGACTCCTGGACTAGAAACAATGAGCAGTTCTTC CASSDSWTRNNEQFF
few TRBJ2-3 TRBD2 TRBV7-9 TGTGCCAGCAGCTCGGGACTAGCATTCGATACGCAGTATTTT CASSSGLAFDTQYF
NA TRBJ2-7 NA TRBV29-1 TGCAGCGTTGAAGAACCGGAAGGGTGGGCGGGCGAGCAGTACTTC CSVEEPEGWAGEQYF
many TRBJ2-3 TRBD2 TRBV7-2 TGTGCCAGCAGCATGCTAGCGGGACGGGGCGGAGATACGCAGTATTTT CASSMLAGRGGDTQYF
many TRBJ2-5 NA TRBV12-3/TRBV12-4 TGTGCCAGCAGCCCAACCACGGAAGAGACCCAGTACTTC CASSPTTEETQYF
many TRBJ2-5 TRBD2 TRBV6-5 TGTGCCAGCAGTTACCTCGGACTAGCGGGGGACCTCCAAGAGACCCAGTACTTC CASSYLGLAGDLQETQYF
many TRBJ2-1 TRBD2 TRBV5-1 TGCGCCAGCAGCCCCCTAGCGGGAGTGCACAATGAGCAGTTCTTC CASSPLAGVHNEQFF
NA TRBJ2-7 TRBD2 TRBV12-3/TRBV12-4 TGTGCCAGCAGTTTCGGCTCGGGAGGCGAGCAGTACTTC CASSFGSGGEQYF
many TRBJ2-5 TRBD2 TRBV7-2 TGTGCCAGCAGCTTAGGTGTACTAGCGGTAGAGACCCAGTACTTC CASSLGVLAVETQYF
few TRBJ2-7 TRBD2 TRBV5-5 TGTGCCAGCAGCTTCCGGAGCGGGGTCTACGAGCAGTACTTC CASSFRSGVYEQYF
many TRBJ2-3 NA TRBV12-3/TRBV12-4 TGTGCCAGCAGTCCCCGGGACAAAGATACGCAGTATTTT CASSPRDKDTQYF
NA TRBJ2-1 TRBD1 TRBV7-3 TGTGCCAGCAGCTTATTTTCTATCCAGGGGGCGGAGCAGTTCTTC CASSLFSIQGAEQFF
many TRBJ2-5 NA TRBV12-3/TRBV12-4 TGTGCCAGCAGTTTTCTGGGGCGCAGGGAGACCCAGTACTTC CASSFLGRRETQYF
many TRBJ2-1 TRBD1 TRBV27 TGTGCCAGCAGTTCGATCCCGGGACAGGGGGCCGATGAGCAGTTCTTC CASSSIPGQGADEQFF
NA TRBJ2-5 NA TRBV12-3/TRBV12-4 TGTGCCAGCAGTTTCCAGCGGGTACAAGAGACCCAGTACTTC CASSFQRVQETQYF
few TRBJ1-1 NA TRBV7-9 TGTGCCAGCAGCTTAGGAATGGGGCTCATGAACACTGAAGCTTTCTTT CASSLGMGLMNTEAFF
many TRBJ2-1 TRBD2 TRBV7-9 TGTGCCAGCAGCTTATTGACTAGCGGGAGTCACGAGCAGTTCTTC CASSLLTSGSHEQFF
many TRBJ2-1 TRBD2 TRBV12-3/TRBV12-4 TGTGCCAGCAGTTTAGTAGCACTAGCGGAGTCATTGTACAATGAGCAGTTCTTC CASSLVALAESLYNEQFF